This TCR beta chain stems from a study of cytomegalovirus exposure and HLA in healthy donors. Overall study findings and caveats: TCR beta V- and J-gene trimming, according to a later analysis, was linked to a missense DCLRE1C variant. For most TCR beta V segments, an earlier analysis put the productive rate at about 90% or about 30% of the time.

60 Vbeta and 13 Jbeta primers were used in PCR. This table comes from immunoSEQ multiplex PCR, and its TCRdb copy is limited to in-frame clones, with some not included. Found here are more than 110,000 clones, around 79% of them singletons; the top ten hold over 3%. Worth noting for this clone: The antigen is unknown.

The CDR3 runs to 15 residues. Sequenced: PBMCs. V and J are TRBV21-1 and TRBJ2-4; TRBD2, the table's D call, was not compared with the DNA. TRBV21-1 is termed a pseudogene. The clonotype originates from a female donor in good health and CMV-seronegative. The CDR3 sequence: CASSKDGGHRNIQYF. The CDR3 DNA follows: TGTGCCAGCAGCAAAGATGGAGGGCATCGAAACATTCAGTACTTC.